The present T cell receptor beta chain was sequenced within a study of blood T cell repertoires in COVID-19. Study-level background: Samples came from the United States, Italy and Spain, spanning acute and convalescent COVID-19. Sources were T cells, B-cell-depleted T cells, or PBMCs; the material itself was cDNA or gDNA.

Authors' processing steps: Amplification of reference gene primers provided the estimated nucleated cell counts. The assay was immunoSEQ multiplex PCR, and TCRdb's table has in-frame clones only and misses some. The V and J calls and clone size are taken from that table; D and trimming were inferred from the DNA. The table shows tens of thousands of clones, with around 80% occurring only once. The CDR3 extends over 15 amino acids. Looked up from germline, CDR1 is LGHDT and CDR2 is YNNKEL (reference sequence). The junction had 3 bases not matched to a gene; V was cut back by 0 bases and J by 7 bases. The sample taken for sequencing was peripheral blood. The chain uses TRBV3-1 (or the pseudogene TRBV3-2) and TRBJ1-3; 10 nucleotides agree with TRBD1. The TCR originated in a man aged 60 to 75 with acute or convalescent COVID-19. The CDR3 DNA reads TGTGCCAGCAGCCAAGACCGGACAGGGGGGAACACCATATATTTT. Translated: CASSQDRTGGNTIYF.